This T cell receptor (beta chain) came from a study of blood T cell repertoires in COVID-19. Looked up from germline, CDR1 is MNHNS and CDR2 is SASEGT. This CDR3 comprises 14 residues. V was cut by 3 bases and J by 6 bases, with 14 bases left in between. Libraries were prepared by immunoSEQ multiplex PCR; TCRdb keeps only in-frame clonotypes and omits some of them. The sample has about 230,000 clones, about 82% seen once. This clone showed up just once. The sample consisted of peripheral blood. The TCR was taken from a man aged 45-65 years with COVID-19, enrolled during active disease. The gene calls are TRBV6-1 and TRBJ1-2; D possibly corresponds to TRBD1 (6 bases). The CDR3 sequence: CASSEAGGADGYTF. The CDR3 DNA reads as TGTGCCAGCAGTGAGGCCGGGGGGGCGGATGGCTACACCTTC.